The subject of this entry is one TCR beta chain. Its target is unknown. This CDR3 spans 15 amino acids. Trimming at V came to 2 bases and at J to 8 bases, leaving 5 bases not matched to a gene. Per the germline V gene, CDR1 is KGHSH and CDR2 is LQKENI. This sample was taken from a study of vaccination and CD4 T cells after COVID-19. Once obtained from cultured CD4+ T cells, the DNA was sequenced using the Oncomine TCR Beta short-read assay. TCRdb re-called the PCR reads with MiXCR, one entry per CDR3 protein. The data show some 10,000 distinct CDR3 sequences, about 60% seen once. Indicated treatment: approximately nine-day PBMC culture with coronavirus spike peptide pools or control peptides (ViraFEST assay). Fewer than 2.5 million PBMCs per well were cultured with roughly 10 IU/ml IL-2 and 10 ug/ml peptide pools. The medium had half its volume replaced with fresh IL-2 medium on days 3 and 7.

This TCR derives from a human donor who had recovered from COVID-19. Sequenced: CD4+ T cells from blood, cultured in vitro. The rearrangement joins TRBV18 to TRBJ2-1; the match to TRBD2 covers 11 bases. DNA for the CDR3: TGTGCCAGCTCACCAACTAGCGGGGGAACAGATGAGCAGTTCTTC. It yields the protein CASSPTSGGTDEQFF.